The sample holds many counts of the clone carrying this TCR beta chain. The data derive from a study of T cell repertoires in cytomegalovirus infection. TCRdb used MiXCR to reprocess the reads, holding one entry per CDR3 protein. The table shows tens of thousands of distinct CDR3 sequences, with over 3.5% occurring only once. Germline lookup yields CDR1 SGHTA and CDR2 FQGNSA. V gave up 6 bases and J gave up 0 bases, with 9 bases separating them. This CDR3 spans 14 amino acids. The sequence came from a human donor in good health (CMV status not recorded). Some clones in this sample may be carry-over from other donors' samples. The sample taken for sequencing was PBMCs. This chain uses TRBV7-2 with TRBJ1-5, with D maybe TRBD1 (5 bases). The CDR3 DNA reads as TGTGCCAGCAGGCCAGGGTATAGCAATCAGCCCCAGCATTTT. It specifies CASRPGYSNQPQHF.